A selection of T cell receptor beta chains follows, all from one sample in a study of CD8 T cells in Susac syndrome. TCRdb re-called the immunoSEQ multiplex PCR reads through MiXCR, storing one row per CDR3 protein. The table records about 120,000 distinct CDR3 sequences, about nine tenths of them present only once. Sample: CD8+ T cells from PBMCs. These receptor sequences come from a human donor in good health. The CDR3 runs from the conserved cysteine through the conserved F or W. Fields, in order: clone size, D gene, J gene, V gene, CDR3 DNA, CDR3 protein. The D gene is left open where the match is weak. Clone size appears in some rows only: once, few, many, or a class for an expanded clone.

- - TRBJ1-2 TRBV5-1 TGCGCCAGCAGCTTGGACGGAACCTATGGCTACACCTTC CASSLDGTYGYTF
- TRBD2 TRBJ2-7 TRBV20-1 TGCAGCCCAACCGGACTAGCAGTAACCTACGAGCAGTACTTC CSPTGLAVTYEQYF
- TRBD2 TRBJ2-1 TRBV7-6 TGTGCCAGCAGCTTAAGCGGGAGAGGGGACAATGAGCAGTTCTTC CASSLSGRGDNEQFF
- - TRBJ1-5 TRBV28 TGTGCCAGCAGTTTCTTCTCGACAGGACTGTATCAGCCCCAGCATTTT CASSFFSTGLYQPQHF
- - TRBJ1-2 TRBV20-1 TGCAGTGCTAGAGATGATGGCTATGGCTACACCTTC CSARDDGYGYTF
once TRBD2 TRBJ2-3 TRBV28 TGTGCCAGCAGTCGAAGACTAGCGGGGGGGCCCGGGATTCACACAGATACGCAGTATTTT CASSRRLAGGPGIHTDTQYF
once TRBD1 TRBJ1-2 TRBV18 TGTGCCAGCTCACCGTCCGGGACAGAGTTTTATGGCTACACCTTC CASSPSGTEFYGYTF
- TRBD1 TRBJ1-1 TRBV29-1 TGCAGCGTTGGTTTTGCAGGGGGAGAAGCTTTCTTT CSVGFAGGEAFF
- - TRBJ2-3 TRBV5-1 TGCGCCAGCAGCCCTCCCCAGGGCACAGATACGCAGTATTTT CASSPPQGTDTQYF
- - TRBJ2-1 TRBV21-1 TGTGCCAGCAGCAAAGCAGGGACTACCCCATGGGAGCAGTTCTTC CASSKAGTTPWEQFF
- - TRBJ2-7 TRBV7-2 TGTGCCAGCAGCTTCGGTCTGACGGCCGAGCAGTACTTC CASSFGLTAEQYF
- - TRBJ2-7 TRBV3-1 TGTGCCAGCAGCTTCGGGGGCTACGAGCAGTACTTC CASSFGGYEQYF
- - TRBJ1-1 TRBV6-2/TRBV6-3 TGTGCCAGCAGTTTGGCGTCAGGGGCCGAAGCTTTCTTT CASSLASGAEAFF
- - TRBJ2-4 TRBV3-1 TGTGCCAGCAGCCAGGTTATTGAAGCCAAAAACATTCAGTACTTC CASSQVIEAKNIQYF
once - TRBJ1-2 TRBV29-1 TGCAGTGGCGGACAGAGCTATGGCTACACCTTC CSGGQSYGYTF
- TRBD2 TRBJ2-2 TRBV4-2 TGTGCCAGCAGCCAAGATCGCGTTAGCGGGGGCACCGGGGAGCTGTTTTTT CASSQDRVSGGTGELFF
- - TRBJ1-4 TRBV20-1 TGCAGTGCAAACTCCCTACAGGGCCCAATCGAAAAACTGTTTTTT CSANSLQGPIEKLFF
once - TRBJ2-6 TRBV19 TGTGCCAGTAGTCAAACCGGGGCCACGGCTGGGGCCAACGTCCTGACTTTC CASSQTGATAGANVLTF
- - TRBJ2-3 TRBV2 TGTGCCAGCTCCTCACAGTTGGGTCCGGAAGATACGCAGTATTTT CASSSQLGPEDTQYF
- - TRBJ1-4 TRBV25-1 TGTGCCAGCAGTGCGAGCGTTAGTAATGAAAAACTGTTTTTT CASSASVSNEKLFF
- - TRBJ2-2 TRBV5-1 TGCGCCAGCAGCTTGACCACAGGGAACACCGGGGAGCTGTTTTTT CASSLTTGNTGELFF
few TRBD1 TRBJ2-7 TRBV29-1 TGCAGCGTTGAACGTCTCGGGACAGGGTCCTACGAGCAGTACTTC CSVERLGTGSYEQYF
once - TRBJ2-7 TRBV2 TGTGCCAGCAACCCAATGGGGTACGAGCAGTACTTC CASNPMGYEQYF
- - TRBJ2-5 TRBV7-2 TGTGCCAGCAGCTCACAGGTCACGGCGACCCAGTACTTC CASSSQVTATQYF